A selection of T cell receptor beta chains follows, all from one sample in a study of blood T cell repertoires in COVID-19. Profiling relied on immunoSEQ multiplex PCR, and the TCRdb table lists in-frame clones only, not all of them. The sample has about 250,000 clones, roughly nine tenths seen once. Sequenced: PBMCs or T cells enriched from blood (not recorded which). Receptors were obtained from a woman between 18 and 29 years old who had recovered from COVID-19. Both conserved end residues are part of each CDR3. D genes are given only for firm matches. Expanded clones get a size class; other rows say once, few or many, or leave the size out.

J gene | D gene | V gene | clone size | CDR3 protein | CDR3 DNA
TRBJ2-2 | - | TRBV24-1 | - | CATSTVNTGELFF | TGTGCCACGTCGACAGTGAACACCGGGGAGCTGTTTTTT
TRBJ1-2 | TRBD1 | TRBV9 | - | CASSAETGTGYTF | TGTGCCAGCAGCGCCGAGACAGGGACGGGCTACACCTTC
TRBJ1-1 | TRBD1 | TRBV3-1/TRBV3-2 | - | CASSQGDRGVTTEAFF | TGTGCCAGCAGCCAAGGGGACAGGGGGGTGACCACTGAAGCTTTCTTT
TRBJ2-1 | TRBD2 | TRBV10-1 | - | CASSEFGRLAGNEQFF | TGCGCCAGCAGTGAGTTCGGTAGGCTAGCGGGGAATGAGCAGTTCTTC
TRBJ1-6 | - | TRBV5-8 | - | CASSFGRTGLLNSPLHF | TGTGCCAGCAGCTTTGGCCGAACAGGTCTTCTCAATTCACCCCTCCACTTT
TRBJ2-2 | - | TRBV12-5 | - | CASGPPGLNTGELFF | TGTGCTAGTGGTCCTCCAGGACTGAACACCGGGGAGCTGTTTTTT
TRBJ2-7 | TRBD1 | TRBV18 | - | CASSLTGTGGYEQYF | TGTGCCAGCTCACTAACCGGGACAGGGGGATACGAGCAGTACTTC
TRBJ2-3 | - | TRBV19 | once | CASGKGVRTDTQYF | TGTGCCAGTGGGAAGGGGGTGAGGACAGATACGCAGTATTTT
TRBJ2-6 | - | TRBV5-1 | - | CASSGRGSGANVLTF | TGCGCCAGCAGTGGGAGGGGGTCCGGGGCCAACGTCCTGACTTTC
TRBJ2-1 | TRBD2 | TRBV10-3 | - | CAISEPRGAVYNEQFF | TGTGCCATCAGTGAACCGCGGGGGGCCGTTTACAATGAGCAGTTCTTC
TRBJ2-7 | TRBD1 | TRBV7-9 | - | CASSKGQGVTYEQYF | TGTGCCAGCAGCAAGGGACAGGGGGTGACCTACGAGCAGTACTTC
TRBJ1-2 | TRBD1 | TRBV13 | - | CASSVQGAAIANYGYTF | TGTGCCAGCAGCGTACAGGGGGCAGCAATAGCAAACTATGGCTACACCTTC
TRBJ1-5 | - | TRBV5-1 | - | CASSPGHTLNQPQHF | TGCGCCAGCAGCCCGGGACATACCCTAAATCAGCCCCAGCATTTT
TRBJ1-6 | - | TRBV6-5 | - | CASSRRREDNSPLHF | TGTGCCAGCAGTAGACGGAGGGAAGATAATTCACCCCTCCACTTT
TRBJ2-5 | TRBD2 | TRBV5-1 | - | CASSLISGETQYF | TGCGCCAGCAGCTTGATTAGCGGGGAGACCCAGTACTTC
TRBJ2-1 | TRBD2 | TRBV29-1 | - | CSVERGWYNEQFF | TGCAGCGTGGAGCGGGGGTGGTACAATGAGCAGTTCTTC
TRBJ2-3 | TRBD1 | TRBV7-6 | - | CASSSWDSSTDTQYF | TGTGCCAGCAGCTCTTGGGACAGTAGCACAGATACGCAGTATTTT
TRBJ2-7 | TRBD1 | TRBV7-9 | - | CASSSTGSSYEQYF | TGTGCCAGCAGTTCGACAGGGAGCTCCTACGAGCAGTACTTC
TRBJ2-2 | - | TRBV2 | - | CARTGTLNTGELFF | TGTGCCAGGACAGGAACGCTGAACACCGGGGAGCTGTTTTTT
TRBJ2-1 | TRBD1 | TRBV9 | once | CASSVGRGNEQFF | TGTGCCAGCAGCGTAGGCAGGGGGAATGAGCAGTTCTTC
TRBJ2-7 | TRBD1 | TRBV6-1 | - | CASSGPTGDITYEQYF | TGTGCCAGCAGTGGACCTACAGGGGATATAACCTACGAGCAGTACTTC
TRBJ2-7 | - | TRBV19 | - | CASSIGQSSYEQYF | TGTGCCAGTAGTATCGGACAGAGCTCCTACGAGCAGTACTTC
TRBJ2-5 | - | TRBV10-2 | - | CASSQAGFQETQYF | TGCGCCAGCAGCCAAGCCGGGTTTCAAGAGACCCAGTACTTC
TRBJ1-6 | TRBD1 | TRBV19 | - | CASSTSGTGASPLHF | TGTGCCAGTAGTACGTCGGGGACAGGCGCGTCACCCCTCCACTTT
TRBJ1-6 | - | TRBV25-1 | - | CASSPDRGLNSPLHF | TGTGCCAGCAGCCCGGACCGGGGTCTTAATTCACCCCTCCACTTT
TRBJ2-5 | TRBD2 | TRBV2 | once | CASRRLAGVQETQYF | TGTGCCAGCAGACGACTAGCGGGGGTCCAAGAGACCCAGTACTTC
TRBJ1-1 | - | TRBV5-6 | - | CASSPEQKKTAEAFF | TGTGCCAGCAGCCCAGAACAGAAAAAGACGGCTGAAGCTTTCTTT
TRBJ2-1 | TRBD1 | TRBV7-2 | - | CASSGTGPHGNEQFF | TGTGCCAGCAGCGGGACAGGGCCGCACGGCAATGAGCAGTTCTTC
TRBJ1-5 | - | TRBV9 | - | CASSGTAQYQPQHF | TGTGCCAGCAGCGGGACAGCCCAATATCAGCCCCAGCATTTT
TRBJ1-4 | - | TRBV30 | few | CAWSLPGQGNEKLFF | TGTGCCTGGAGTTTACCGGGCCAGGGGAATGAAAAACTGTTTTTT
TRBJ2-2 | TRBD2 | TRBV7-3 | - | CASSLASGGTGELFF | TGTGCCAGCAGCTTAGCTAGCGGGGGCACCGGGGAGCTGTTTTTT
TRBJ1-2 | - | TRBV29-1 | - | CSVPLQVAGGYTF | TGCAGCGTCCCACTCCAGGTGGCGGGTGGCTACACCTTC
TRBJ1-2 | - | TRBV2 | - | CASSEGADGYTF | TGTGCCAGCAGTGAGGGGGCGGATGGCTACACCTTC
TRBJ1-2 | TRBD1 | TRBV5-4 | - | CASSSLSTGYYGYTF | TGTGCCAGCAGCTCATTATCGACAGGGTACTATGGCTACACCTTC
TRBJ2-5 | - | TRBV3-1/TRBV3-2 | - | CASSQEWGVGTQYF | TGTGCCAGCAGCCAAGAGTGGGGGGTTGGGACCCAGTACTTC
TRBJ1-1 | TRBD1 | TRBV7-2 | - | CASSSGQGRWNTEAFF | TGTGCCAGCAGCTCAGGACAGGGGAGATGGAACACTGAAGCTTTCTTT
TRBJ1-2 | - | TRBV4-1 | - | CASSQDKLVRGYTF | TGCGCCAGCAGCCAAGATAAATTGGTCCGGGGCTACACCTTC
TRBJ1-1 | - | TRBV4-1 | - | CASSQDPNTEAFF | TGCGCCAGCAGCCAAGATCCAAACACTGAAGCTTTCTTT
TRBJ2-3 | - | TRBV2 | - | CASTRGTQYF | TGTGCCAGCACAAGGGGTACGCAGTATTTT
TRBJ2-7 | - | TRBV3-1/TRBV3-2 | - | CASSRGEGYEQYF | TGTGCCAGCAGCCGGGGGGAAGGCTACGAGCAGTACTTC
TRBJ2-3 | TRBD1 | TRBV10-1 | - | CASSESRTGGTDTQYF | TGCGCCAGCAGTGAGTCCCGGACAGGGGGCACAGATACGCAGTATTTT
TRBJ1-2 | - | TRBV5-5 | - | CASSLRGVQGYTF | TGTGCCAGCAGCTTGCGGGGGGTGCAGGGCTACACCTTC
TRBJ1-2 | - | TRBV12-3/TRBV12-4 | - | CASHQAFRDGYTF | TGTGCCAGCCACCAAGCTTTCAGGGATGGCTACACCTTC
TRBJ2-7 | TRBD2 | TRBV5-1 | once | CASSALTSGGVDEQYF | TGCGCCAGCAGCGCCCTGACTAGCGGGGGGGTTGACGAGCAGTACTTC
TRBJ2-3 | - | TRBV28 | once | CASTRANTQYF | TGTGCCAGCACCCGCGCGAATACGCAGTATTTT
TRBJ2-1 | TRBD2 | TRBV10-3 | - | CAISELGGGRNEQFF | TGTGCCATCAGTGAACTTGGCGGGGGGCGGAATGAGCAGTTCTTC
TRBJ1-1 | - | TRBV2 | - | CASRIGRNTEAFF | TGTGCCAGCAGGATAGGGAGGAACACTGAAGCTTTCTTT
TRBJ2-7 | - | TRBV4-2 | - | CASSLWTEASYEQYF | TGTGCCAGCAGCCTTTGGACAGAAGCCTCCTACGAGCAGTACTTC
TRBJ1-2 | - | TRBV9 | - | CASSAEPYPRDPNYGYTF | TGTGCCAGCAGCGCGGAGCCCTACCCCCGGGATCCAAACTATGGCTACACCTTC
TRBJ1-2 | - | TRBV28 | - | CASSRFDGLTNYGYTF | TGTGCCAGCAGCCGATTTGACGGACTCACTAACTATGGCTACACCTTC
TRBJ2-4 | - | TRBV28 | - | CASSRQGQLIAKNIQYF | TGTGCCAGCAGCCGTCAGGGACAACTGATAGCCAAAAACATTCAGTACTTC
TRBJ2-7 | TRBD2 | TRBV28 | - | CASSSPGLGFYEQYF | TGTGCCAGCAGTTCTCCGGGACTAGGGTTCTACGAGCAGTACTTC
TRBJ2-3 | TRBD2 | TRBV27 | - | CASSLRSLAGSTDTQYF | TGTGCCAGCAGTTTACGCTCTCTAGCGGGGAGCACAGATACGCAGTATTTT
TRBJ1-1 | TRBD1 | TRBV12-5 | - | CASGLVLGTGAPMNTEAFF | TGTGCTAGTGGTTTGGTACTAGGGACAGGGGCCCCTATGAACACTGAAGCTTTCTTT
TRBJ1-2 | - | TRBV7-9 | few | CASSLYLQGFYGYTF | TGTGCCAGCAGCTTATATCTGCAGGGCTTCTATGGCTACACCTTC
TRBJ1-6 | - | TRBV10-1 | few | CASSRGVNSPLHF | TGCGCCAGCAGCAGGGGAGTGAATTCACCCCTCCACTTT
TRBJ1-1 | - | TRBV30 | - | CAWSRGYTEAFF | TGTGCCTGGAGCAGGGGTTACACTGAAGCTTTCTTT
TRBJ2-5 | TRBD2 | TRBV3-1/TRBV3-2 | - | CASSTGTSGGQQETQYF | TGTGCCAGCAGCACCGGGACTAGCGGGGGCCAACAAGAGACCCAGTACTTC
TRBJ2-7 | - | TRBV4-2 | - | CASSQDFAAYEQYF | TGTGCCAGCAGCCAAGATTTCGCGGCCTACGAGCAGTACTTC